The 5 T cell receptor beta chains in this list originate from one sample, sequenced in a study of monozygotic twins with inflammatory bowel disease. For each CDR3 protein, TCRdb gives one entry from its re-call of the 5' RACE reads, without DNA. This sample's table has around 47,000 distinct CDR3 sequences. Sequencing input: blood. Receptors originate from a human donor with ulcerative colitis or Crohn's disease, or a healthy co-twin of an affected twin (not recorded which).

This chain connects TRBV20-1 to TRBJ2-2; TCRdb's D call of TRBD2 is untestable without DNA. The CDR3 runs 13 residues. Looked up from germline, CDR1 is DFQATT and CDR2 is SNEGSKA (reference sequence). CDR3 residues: CSARRTLSGELFF.

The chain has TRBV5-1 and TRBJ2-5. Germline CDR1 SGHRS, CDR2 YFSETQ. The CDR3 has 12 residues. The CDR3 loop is CASSLEGETQYF. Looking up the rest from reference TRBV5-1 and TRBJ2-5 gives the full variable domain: KAGVTQTPRYLIKTRGQQVTLSCSPISGHRSVSWYQQTPGQGLQFLFEYFSETQRNKGNFPGRFSGRQFSNSRSEMNVSTLELGDSALYLCASSLEGETQYFGPGTRLLVL.

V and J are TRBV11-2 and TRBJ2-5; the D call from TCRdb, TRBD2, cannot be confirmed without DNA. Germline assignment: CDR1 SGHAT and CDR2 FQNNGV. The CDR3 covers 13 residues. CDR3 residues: CASSWGGRETQYF.

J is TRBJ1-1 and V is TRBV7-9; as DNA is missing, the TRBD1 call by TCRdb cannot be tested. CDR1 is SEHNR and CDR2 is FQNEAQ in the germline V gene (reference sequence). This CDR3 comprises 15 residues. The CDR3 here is CASRPPGQKNTEAFF.

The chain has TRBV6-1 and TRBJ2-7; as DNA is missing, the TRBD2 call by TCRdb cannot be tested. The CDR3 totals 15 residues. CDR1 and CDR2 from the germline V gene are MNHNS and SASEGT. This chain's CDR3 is CASSKQRGANYEQYF.